The clone carrying this T cell receptor beta chain has just a few counts. As processed by the authors: Estimation of nucleated cell counts was performed using reference gene primer amplification. The method was immunoSEQ multiplex PCR; TCRdb's version includes in-frame clones alone and lacks a portion of them. V, J and clone size are taken as reported in that table, and D and trimming were inferred from the DNA itself. The data show 150,000 to 170,000 clones, 91% seen once. These data originate in a study of blood T cell repertoires in COVID-19. On the study more broadly: From the United States, Italy and Spain came samples of acute and convalescent COVID-19. Sample material is recorded as cDNA or gDNA derived from T cells, B-cell-depleted T cells, or PBMCs.

The CDR3 has 14 amino acids. Germline V gives CDR1 MNHEY, CDR2 SVGAGI. Trimming took 7 bases from V and 7 from J; bases not matched to a gene: 12. Sequencing was carried out using peripheral blood. The V call is TRBV6-5, the J call TRBJ1-2; 7 bases are shared with TRBD1. This TCR was sampled from a man between 45 and 60 years old with acute or convalescent COVID-19. CDR3 nucleotide sequence: TGTGCCAGCACTCGGGACAGAGTCTCTGGTGGCTACACCTTC. It is translated as CASTRDRVSGGYTF.